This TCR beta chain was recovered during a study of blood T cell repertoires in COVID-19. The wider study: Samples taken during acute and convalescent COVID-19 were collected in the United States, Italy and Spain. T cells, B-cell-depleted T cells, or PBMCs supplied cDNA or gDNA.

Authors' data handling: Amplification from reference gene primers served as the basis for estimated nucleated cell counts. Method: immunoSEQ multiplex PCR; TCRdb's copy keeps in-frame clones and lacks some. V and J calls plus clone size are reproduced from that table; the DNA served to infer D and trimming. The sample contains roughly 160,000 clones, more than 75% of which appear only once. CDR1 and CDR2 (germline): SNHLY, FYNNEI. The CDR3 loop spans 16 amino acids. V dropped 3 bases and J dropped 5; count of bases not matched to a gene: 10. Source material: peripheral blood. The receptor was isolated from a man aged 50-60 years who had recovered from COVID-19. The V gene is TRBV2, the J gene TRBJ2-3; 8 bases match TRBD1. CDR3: CASSDSGQGLGDTQYF. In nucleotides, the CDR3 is TGTGCCAGCAGTGATTCAGGACAGGGATTGGGAGATACGCAGTATTTT.